This record covers a single T cell receptor (beta chain). This entry is derived from a study of blood T cell repertoires in COVID-19. Study at large: Material from acute and convalescent COVID-19 was sourced from the United States, Italy and Spain. The analysed material was cDNA or gDNA that came from T cells, B-cell-depleted T cells, or PBMCs.

In the study's own analysis: Reference gene primer amplification yielded estimated nucleated cell counts. The data were produced by immunoSEQ multiplex PCR, yet TCRdb's version contains in-frame clones alone and is incomplete. V and J calls and clone size are those listed in that table; D and trimming were worked out from the DNA. The sample yields a few hundred thousand clones, around 85% seen once. CDR1 and CDR2 from the germline V gene are KGHSY and FQNENV. J was trimmed by 7 bases and V by 3 bases; bases with no gene match: 14. The CDR3 sequence is 16 residues long. The sequence was collected from a man aged 45-60 years with active or convalescent COVID-19. The gene calls are TRBV16 and TRBJ1-2, with 7 bases aligning to TRBD1. The source material was peripheral blood. Here the CDR3 reads CASSHMTGPDGGGYTF. CDR3 in DNA: TGTGCCAGCAGCCATATGACAGGGCCGGACGGGGGTGGCTACACCTTC.